This entry features one TCR beta chain sequence. The CDR3 totals 14 residues. Trimming took off 6 bases at V and 5 bases at J, with 14 bases between the two ends. In germline, CDR1 is MNHEY, CDR2 SMNVEV (reference sequence). This entry belongs to a study of regulatory dendritic cells for organ transplantation. The table came from immunoSEQ multiplex PCR; TCRdb's copy has only in-frame clones and leaves some out. The table has some 35,000 clones, 80% to 95% seen once. The sample was naive CD8+ T cells from blood. Noted subset: CD45RA+ naive T cells. This clonotype originated in a human donor in good health. This sequence joins TRBV27 and TRBJ2-1, with D possibly TRBD2 on 5 matching bases. CDR3 in amino acids: CASSPGSANNEQFF. DNA of the CDR3: TGTGCCAGCAGCCCGGGATCTGCGAACAATGAGCAGTTCTTC.